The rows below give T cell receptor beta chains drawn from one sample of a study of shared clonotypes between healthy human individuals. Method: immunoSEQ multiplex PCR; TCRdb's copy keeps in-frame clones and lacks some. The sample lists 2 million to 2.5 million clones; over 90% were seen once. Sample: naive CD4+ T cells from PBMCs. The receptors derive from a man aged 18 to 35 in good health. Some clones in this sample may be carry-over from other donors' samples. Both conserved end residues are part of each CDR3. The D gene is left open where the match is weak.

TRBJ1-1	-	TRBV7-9	CASSLREGYTEAFF
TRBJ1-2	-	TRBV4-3	CASSQDPPGAGGYTF
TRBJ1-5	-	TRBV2	CASSTRQLAQPQHF
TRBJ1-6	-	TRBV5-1	CASSLEGGVDNSPLHF
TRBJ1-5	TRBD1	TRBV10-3	CAISQTGSQPQHF
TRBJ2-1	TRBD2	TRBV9	CASSAIAGGYNEQFF
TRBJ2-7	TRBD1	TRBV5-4	CASSSTVQGAAYEQYF
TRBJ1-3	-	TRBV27	CASSQDGAFGGNTIYF
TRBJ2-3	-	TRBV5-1	CASSLARATSFTDTQYF
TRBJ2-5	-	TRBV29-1	CSVGGQGGIETQYF
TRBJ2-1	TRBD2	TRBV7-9	CASSPPSTSGKYNEQFF
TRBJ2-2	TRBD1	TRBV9	CASTSRTGGSLAGELFF
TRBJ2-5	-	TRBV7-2	CASSSEQETQYF
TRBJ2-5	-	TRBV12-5	CASGSGQETQYF
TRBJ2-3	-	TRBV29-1	CSVDRTDTQYF
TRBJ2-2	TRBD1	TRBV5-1	CASSLPRTGPTGELFF
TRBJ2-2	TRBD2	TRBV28	CASSVRPGLAGSNTGELFF
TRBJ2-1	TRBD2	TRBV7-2	CASSLGGLAGAGEQFF
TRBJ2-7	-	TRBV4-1	CASSQVLAGGDEQYF
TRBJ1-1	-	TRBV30	CAWAGNTEAFF
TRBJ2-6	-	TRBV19	CASKSRGAGANVLTF
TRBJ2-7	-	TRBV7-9	CASTKGGSSYEQYF
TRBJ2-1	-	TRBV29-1	CSVEGGDSGSSYNEQFF
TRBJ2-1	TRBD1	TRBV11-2	CASSPRDSWNEQFF
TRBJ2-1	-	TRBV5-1	CASSLDPTSSYNEQFF
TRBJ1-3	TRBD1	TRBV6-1	CASSPEGAGNTIYF
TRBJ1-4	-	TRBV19	CARHWQAPNEKLFF
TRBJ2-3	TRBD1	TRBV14	CASSQDRGPDTQYF
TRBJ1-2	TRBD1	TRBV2	CASRMDRDYGYTF
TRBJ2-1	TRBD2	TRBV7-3	CASSSKGGPGTSGYNEQFF
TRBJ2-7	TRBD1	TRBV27	CASSLVTGGLYF
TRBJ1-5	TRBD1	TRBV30	CAWGQGGNQPQHF
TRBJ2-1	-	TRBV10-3	CAISDSQGVGQFF
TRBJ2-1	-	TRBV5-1	CASSLAGGDREQFF
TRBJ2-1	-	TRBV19	CASSIGWGAQFF
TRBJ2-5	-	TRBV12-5	CASGLEGETQYF
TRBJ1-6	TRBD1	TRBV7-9	CASSTGQGRSPLHF
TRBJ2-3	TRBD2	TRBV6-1	CASSPTAGGADTQYF
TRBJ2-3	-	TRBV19	CASSMFAHNTQYF
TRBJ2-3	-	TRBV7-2	CASSLVVADTQYF
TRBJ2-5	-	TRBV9	CASSAVPDGETQYF
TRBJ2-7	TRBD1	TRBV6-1	CASSDPGTGSYEQYF